The clone carrying this T cell receptor beta chain came up a few times. Its antigen is unidentified. cDNA came from approximately 0.5 to 1 ug RNA primed by random hexamers. TCR beta CDR3 was amplified by immunoSEQ covering 54 Vbeta and 13 Jbeta. TCRdb redid the calling of the immunoSEQ multiplex PCR reads with MiXCR, one entry per CDR3 protein. The sample lists 200,000 to 300,000 distinct CDR3 sequences, around 95% seen once, with about 0.07% in the top ten. The sample is drawn from a study of CD8 T cells in Susac syndrome. The CDR3 sequence is 13 residues long. With 7 bases clipped from V and 2 bases from J, the junction kept 3 bases outside the gene matches. CDR1 and CDR2 from the germline V gene are SQVTM and ANQGSEA. TEMRA cells underwent FACS enrichment and CD8+ and CD4+ T cells underwent negative isolation. Study-level points and caveats: The study conceded that relatively few individuals underwent its TCR sequencing and HLA analysis.

The clonotype comes from a human donor with multiple sclerosis. The chain has TRBV29-1 and TRBJ2-2, with TRBD1 identical over 8 bases. The sequencing input was CD4+ T cells from PBMCs. The CDR3 protein is CSAGQGNTGELFF. In DNA form, the CDR3 reads TGCAGCGCCGGACAGGGTAACACCGGGGAGCTGTTTTTT.